This entry is about one T cell receptor (beta chain). These data are taken from a study of blood T cell repertoires in COVID-19. The wider study: Sites in the United States, Italy and Spain provided acute and convalescent COVID-19 samples.

Germline assignment: CDR1 SGHDT and CDR2 YYEEEE. The CDR3 covers 13 residues. Trimming shortened V by 5 bases and J by 5 bases, and 13 bases separated the two germline ends. The data were produced by immunoSEQ multiplex PCR, yet TCRdb's version contains in-frame clones alone and is incomplete. The data show 100,000 to 120,000 clones, with 60% to 80% seen just once and 16% held by the top ten. The chain couples TRBV5-6 to TRBJ1-2; possibly TRBD1 for D (6 bases). The sequencing input was peripheral blood. The origin of this receptor is a woman older than 75 with active or convalescent COVID-19. CDR3 amino acids: CASRMTGPYGYTF. The CDR3 nucleotides are TGTGCCAGCAGGATGACAGGTCCGTATGGCTACACCTTC.